These 30 T cell receptor beta chains came from one sample sequenced in a study of shared clonotypes between healthy human individuals (dated by TCRdb to about 2020). The library was obtained by the immunoSEQ multiplex PCR assay. TCRdb holds this immuneACCESS table with in-frame rearrangements only. Some clones are missing; in checked studies, unresolved V genes explain under half, and the rest has no known cause. Counted in this sample were about a million clones; about 72% of them appeared once. The ten top clones hold 0.89% of the sample. Sequencing was performed on memory CD4+ T cells from PBMCs. Taken with the paper, the label for cell subset or site translates to: CD45RA-negative fraction. Every receptor here comes from a man in his late teens or twenties in good health. Some clones in this sample may be carry-over from other donors' samples.

The chain carries TRBV28 and TRBJ1-1; the D is unclear. V lost 5 bases and J lost 6, with 13 bases in between. The CDR3 contains 13 residues. The germline gives CDR1 MDHEN, CDR2 SYDVKM. Here the CDR3 DNA reads TGTGCCAGCAGTCCAGCAGGTGCGGCTGAAGCTTTCTTT. Protein sequence: CASSPAGAAEAFF.

A note on this clone: Other DNA sequences in the same sample also yield this CDR3. The V call is TRBV7-2, the J call TRBJ2-3; no reliable D call. CDR1 and CDR2 from the germline V gene are SGHTA and FQGNSA. V lost 1 base, J lost 6 bases, and 5 bases lay in between. The CDR3 sequence is 12 residues long. The chain's CDR3 is CASSLVGDTQYF. In DNA, the CDR3 is TGTGCCAGCAGCTTAGTCGGGGATACGCAGTATTTT.

This chain connects TRBV7-8 to TRBJ1-3, with D possibly TRBD1 on 6 matching bases. The CDR3 extends over 17 amino acids. V was pared by 6 bases and J by 1 base, with 19 bases between. Germline V gene data show CDR1 as SGHVS and CDR2 as FQNEAQ. CDR3 DNA sequence: TGTGCCAGCAGTCGAGGGGTGGCAGGGGCATCTGGAAACACCATATATTTT. Its protein is CASSRGVAGASGNTIYF.

This clone showed up just a few times. The chain recombines TRBV5-4 with TRBJ1-3, with D perhaps TRBD1 (5 bases). The CDR3 extends over 17 amino acids. Trimming removed 4 bases at V and 8 bases at J, with 25 bases between. The V gene's germline CDR1 is SGHNT and CDR2 YYREEE (reference sequence). This CDR3 reads CASSGHPGGVKADTIYF. DNA for the CDR3: TGTGCCAGCAGCGGGCACCCTGGGGGGGTCAAAGCGGACACCATATATTTT. The entire variable domain, with the rest obtained from reference TRBV5-4 and TRBJ1-3, is as follows: ETGVTQSPTHLIKTRGQQVTLRCSSQSGHNTVSWYQQALGQGPQFIFQYYREEENGRGNFPPRFSGLQFPNYSSELNVNALELDDSALYLCASSGHPGGVKADTIYFGEGSWLTVV.

The V call is TRBV19, the J call TRBJ1-1; 11 bases line up with TRBD1. Germline values: CDR1 LNHDA, CDR2 SQIVND (reference sequence). V was clipped by 7 bases and J by 7 bases; unmatched bases: 14. The CDR3 runs 16 residues. CDR3 residues: CASKNLSRDRGFEAFF. The CDR3 DNA reads TGTGCCAGTAAAAATCTGAGCCGGGACAGGGGGTTTGAAGCTTTCTTT.

Details on this clone: This CDR3 is also generated by other DNA sequences in the sample. The rearrangement links TRBV5-1 to TRBJ1-2, with no clear D. The length of the CDR3 is 14 residues. CDR1 and CDR2 from the germline V gene are SGHRS and YFSETQ. Deletions cut 0 bases from V and 1 base from J, with 7 bases between. CDR3 nucleotides: TGCGCCAGCAGCTTGGCCGGGCTTAACTATGGCTACACCTTC. Translation: CASSLAGLNYGYTF.

The count of this clone is one. The J gene is TRBJ1-3, the V gene TRBV21-1; the table names TRBD1, a call not compared with the DNA. TRBV21-1 corresponds to a pseudogene. The CDR3 is 17 amino acids. The CDR3 sequence is CASSNLDRENCGNTIYF. The CDR3 DNA reads TGTGCCAGCAGCAACCTGGACAGGGAGAATTGTGGAAACACCATATATTTT.

V usage is TRBV5-1 and J usage is TRBJ2-1; 7 bases are shared with TRBD1. Germline-derived CDR1 and CDR2 are SGHRS and YFSETQ. There are 16 residues in the CDR3. The junction had 6 bases not matched to a gene; V was cut back by 1 base and J by 2 bases. The CDR3 region is CASSLTTGSPYNEQFF. CDR3 nucleotides: TGCGCCAGCAGCTTGACGACAGGGAGTCCCTACAATGAGCAGTTCTTC.

V gene TRBV7-6 combines with J gene TRBJ1-1; no firm D call. Germline values: CDR1 SGHVS, CDR2 FNYEAQ. V was shortened by 0 bases and J by 12 bases, with 11 bases between the two germline ends. This CDR3 region has 12 residues. CDR3 sequence (DNA): TGTGCCAGCAGCTTAGCAGGGCTCGAAACTTTCTTT. This encodes CASSLAGLETFF.

This clone was seen just once. This chain joins TRBV5-6 and TRBJ1-5; TRBD1 aligns across 7 bases. The V segment lost 4 bases and the J segment 6 bases; nucleotides outside the gene matches: 7. Germline V lookup: CDR1 SGHDT, CDR2 YYEEEE. CDR3 length: 14 residues. CDR3 sequence (DNA): TGTGCCAGCAGCCGGAACAGGGGAGTTCAGCCCCAGCATTTT. Encoded protein: CASSRNRGVQPQHF.

The CDR3 reads CASGPGTRDTQYF. The CDR3 coding sequence is TGTGCCAGTGGGCCAGGGACTAGGGATACGCAGTATTTT. V and J are TRBV6-6 and TRBJ2-3, with 8 bases lining up with TRBD2. The ends lost 9 bases at V and 6 bases at J; junction bases unmatched: 8. CDR1 is MNHNY and CDR2 is SVGAGI in the germline V gene (reference sequence). The CDR3 covers 13 residues.

This rearrangement joins TRBV5-1 to TRBJ2-5, with D perhaps matching TRBD2 (6 bases). The germline gives CDR1 SGHRS, CDR2 YFSETQ. The CDR3 has 17 residues. V lost 3 bases and J lost 4, with 22 bases in between. The CDR3 is CASSSGTSPDPVETQYF. The CDR3 DNA is TGCGCCAGCAGCTCTGGGACTTCACCCGACCCGGTAGAGACCCAGTACTTC.

This chain connects TRBV5-1 to TRBJ2-3, with D possibly TRBD2 on 5 matching bases. This CDR3 region has 16 residues. V was pared by 0 bases and J by 0 bases, with 11 bases between. The germline V gene encodes CDR1 SGHRS and CDR2 YFSETQ. CDR3 DNA: TGCGCCAGCAGCTTGGTGGCTAGCAGTAGCACAGATACGCAGTATTTT. Translated: CASSLVASSSTDTQYF.

This clone was detected ten times or more. This sequence joins TRBV7-8 and TRBJ2-5, with TRBD2 identical over 13 bases. This CDR3 spans 14 amino acids. CDR1 is SGHVS, CDR2 FQNEAQ, per germline. Germline trimming cut 6 bases from V and 5 bases from J; bases unmatched to any gene: 3. DNA for the CDR3: TGTGCCAGCAGTCGGACTAGCGGGAGTGAGACCCAGTACTTC. Translating gives CASSRTSGSETQYF.

Comments on this clone: It may be a read error: a sequence one base away is much more abundant. This sample includes further DNA sequences coding for the same CDR3. The rearrangement uses TRBV7-2 and TRBJ2-5, with D tentatively TRBD1 (5 bases). This CDR3 has 11 residues. Trimming cost V 4 bases and J 5 bases, with 5 bases left between them. CDR1 is SGHTA and CDR2 is FQGNSA in the germline V gene. The CDR3 sequence: CASSSGETQYF. In DNA, the CDR3 is TGTGCCAGCAGCTCAGGGGAGACCCAGTACTTC. The full variable domain, in which reference TRBV7-2 and TRBJ2-5 provide the parts outside the CDR3, is GAGVSQSPSNKVTEKGKDVELRCDPISGHTALYWYRQSLGQGLEFLIYFQGNSAPDKSGLPSDRFSAERTGGSVSTLTIQRTQQEDSAVYLCASSSGETQYFGPGTRLLVL.

The chain carries TRBV30 and TRBJ1-5; weak D call: TRBD1 (5 bases). This CDR3 has 13 amino acids. The germline CDR1 and CDR2 sequences are GTSNPN and SVGIG (reference sequence). With 4 bases removed from V and 3 bases from J, the gap between germline ends came to 10 bases. The CDR3 DNA sequence: TGTGCCTGGACGAGACAGCACAATCAGCCCCAGCATTTT. It is translated as CAWTRQHNQPQHF.

To note about this clone: Other DNA sequences within the sample encode an identical CDR3. V gene TRBV11-2 combines with J gene TRBJ2-5; D gene ambiguous. The CDR3 runs 11 residues. The V gene's germline CDR1 is SGHAT and CDR2 FQNNGV. V was clipped by 4 bases and J by 2 bases, with 2 bases between them. As DNA, the CDR3 is TGTGCCAGCAGCTCTCAAGAGACCCAGTACTTC. Amino acid sequence: CASSSQETQYF.

V usage is TRBV4-1 and J usage is TRBJ2-7, with 11 bases fitting TRBD2. Trimming removed 0 bases from V and 2 bases from J; junction bases left unmatched: 9. Per germline, CDR1 MGHRA and CDR2 YSYEKL. The length of the CDR3 is 18 residues. CDR3 residues: CASSQDGRLAGKAYEQYF. CDR3 DNA: TGCGCCAGCAGCCAAGATGGGAGACTAGCGGGAAAAGCCTACGAGCAGTACTTC.

This chain links TRBV18 with TRBJ2-5, with 11 bases fitting TRBD2. The J segment lost 1 base and the V segment lost 2 bases, leaving 0 bases of the junction unmatched. The CDR3 consists of 15 residues. The germline V gene encodes CDR1 KGHSH and CDR2 LQKENI. CDR3 protein: CASSPGTSGQETQYF. For the CDR3, the DNA is TGTGCCAGCTCACCAGGGACTAGCGGCCAAGAGACCCAGTACTTC.

The gene calls are TRBV18 and TRBJ2-2; 8 bases match TRBD2. The CDR3 runs to 13 residues. The germline V gene encodes CDR1 KGHSH and CDR2 LQKENI. V was clipped by 6 bases and J by 7 bases; unmatched bases: 4. The CDR3 here is CASSRAGVGELFF. In DNA, the CDR3 is TGTGCCAGCTCCCGAGCGGGAGTCGGGGAGCTGTTTTTT.

This clone has a handful of counts. The V and J genes are TRBV28 and TRBJ1-2, with D perhaps matching TRBD1 (5 bases). V dropped 1 base and J dropped 4 bases, with 7 bases sitting between them. The germline V gene encodes CDR1 MDHEN and CDR2 SYDVKM. The CDR3 has 13 residues. This chain's CDR3 is CASSLSRAYGYTF. Written as DNA, the CDR3 is TGTGCCAGCAGTTTATCCAGGGCCTATGGCTACACCTTC.

This clone was seen a single time. This CDR3 is CASSSYPSGTGVDTQYF. In DNA form, the CDR3 reads TGTGCCAGCAGTTCCTATCCTTCCGGGACAGGGGTAGATACGCAGTATTTT. The chain uses TRBV28 and TRBJ2-3; 10 nucleotides agree with TRBD1. CDR1 MDHEN and CDR2 SYDVKM come from the germline V gene. The CDR3 is 17 amino acids. Trimming took 4 bases from V and 5 from J; bases not matched to a gene: 12.

The CDR3 spells CASSSRDREVQETQYF. CDR3 sequence (DNA): TGCGCCAGCAGCTCCCGGGACAGGGAAGTCCAAGAGACCCAGTACTTC. The chain uses TRBV5-1 and TRBJ2-5; 9 nucleotides line up with TRBD1. The trim removed 3 bases at V and 1 base at J, leaving 7 bases unmatched. Germline V gene data show CDR1 as SGHRS and CDR2 as YFSETQ. The CDR3 sequence is 16 residues long.

The chain uses TRBV28 and TRBJ2-5; TRBD1 is a possible D gene (5 bases). The CDR3 length is 15 residues. Germline V gene sequence: CDR1 MDHEN, CDR2 SYDVKM. The V gene lost 6 bases and the J gene lost 0 bases, with 14 bases spanning the gap. The CDR3 DNA reads as TGTGCCAGCAGCAGACCAACAGGAGACCAAGAGACCCAGTACTTC. It codes for CASSRPTGDQETQYF.

This chain uses TRBV18 with TRBJ2-7, with a possible D match to TRBD2 (6 bases). This CDR3 region has 14 residues. The V end was cut by 2 bases, the J end by 1 base, with 9 bases between. Germline V gives CDR1 KGHSH, CDR2 LQKENI. CDR3 region: CASSPTEGSYEQYF. The CDR3 DNA is TGTGCCAGCTCACCAACGGAGGGGTCCTACGAGCAGTACTTC.

This chain connects TRBV2 to TRBJ1-4; D gene ambiguous. Germline loops: CDR1 SNHLY, CDR2 FYNNEI. Trimming stripped 5 bases from V and 4 bases from J, with 14 bases between. The CDR3 is made up of 15 amino acids. The CDR3 region is CASSKPQSHNEKLFF. The CDR3 bases are TGTGCCAGCAGTAAACCACAGAGCCATAATGAAAAACTGTTTTTT.

V and J are TRBV5-5 and TRBJ2-4; no firm D call. The germline V gene has CDR1 SGHKS and CDR2 YYEKEE (reference sequence). The CDR3 totals 14 residues. The V and J ends lost 4 bases and 14 bases respectively, with 22 bases between them. DNA for the CDR3: TGTGCCAGCAGCGTGGATTATGGCACCGCAAAGGAGTACTTC. As protein: CASSVDYGTAKEYF.

In this sample, this clone turned up once. This chain joins TRBV7-3 and TRBJ2-3; D gene uncertain. Germline V gene lookup returns CDR1 SGHTA and CDR2 FQGTGA. CDR3 size: 13 residues. Trimming took off 6 bases at V and 12 bases at J, with 19 bases between the two ends. CDR3 DNA sequence: TGTGCCAGCAGTCCTTCTTATGCCGGCCTTCAGTATTTT. This encodes CASSPSYAGLQYF.

The V and J genes are TRBV6-5 and TRBJ1-4; D gene uncertain. V lost 6 bases to trimming and J lost 8 bases, with 13 bases between them. Germline V gives CDR1 MNHEY, CDR2 SVGAGI. The CDR3 spans 13 residues. This CDR3 reads CASSPLSGEKLFF. As DNA, the CDR3 is TGTGCCAGCAGCCCGCTATCGGGAGAAAAACTGTTTTTT.

This clone showed up just a few times. The chain links TRBV19 to TRBJ1-2, with 7 bases lining up with TRBD1. CDR1 LNHDA and CDR2 SQIVND come from the germline V gene (reference sequence). The length of the CDR3 is 15 residues. The V gene end was trimmed by 5 bases and the J gene end by 0 bases; junction bases not matched to a gene: 6. CDR3 DNA: TGTGCCAGTAGTCGGACAGGCTTAGCTAACTATGGCTACACCTTC. It codes for CASSRTGLANYGYTF.